Below are 26 T cell receptor beta chains sequenced from a single sample in a study of early T cells in non-severe SARS-CoV-2 infection. Using its own MiXCR run on the 5' RACE reads, TCRdb lists one record per CDR3 protein. In the table there are around 84,000 distinct CDR3 sequences, roughly an eighth of which are singletons. The sample taken for sequencing was whole blood. All receptors come from an adult who was a healthcare worker with PCR-confirmed SARS-CoV-2 infection or an uninfected control (not recorded which).

This clonotype was seen only a few times. The rearrangement uses TRBV3-1 and TRBJ1-6; D ambiguous. Germline loops: CDR1 LGHDT, CDR2 YNNKEL (reference sequence). Between the trimmed V and J ends, which lost 1 base and 2 bases, there was a span of 9 bases. The CDR3 consists of 16 residues. CDR3 sequence reads: CASSQVTVTYNSPLHF. The CDR3, as DNA: TGTGCCAGCAGCCAAGTTACGGTTACCTATAATTCACCCCTCCACTTT.

This sequence joins TRBV29-1 and TRBJ2-1; tentatively, D is TRBD1 (6 bases). This CDR3 comprises 14 residues. The germline CDR1 and CDR2 sequences are SQVTM and ANQGSEA. The V end lost 7 bases, the J end lost 0 bases, and 13 bases lay between the germline ends. The CDR3 DNA reads TGCAGCGCCTACAGGGAGAGCTCCTACAATGAGCAGTTCTTC. Translating it yields CSAYRESSYNEQFF.

This clonotype occurred many times. This chain connects TRBV5-1 to TRBJ2-7; either TRBD1 or TRBD2 may fit D (5 bases each). Trimming left V 6 bases short and J 1 base short, with 17 bases between. Per germline, CDR1 SGHRS and CDR2 YFSETQ. The length of the CDR3 is 15 residues. The CDR3 protein is CASTSAGTGSYEQYF. DNA for the CDR3: TGCGCCAGCACCAGCGCCGGGACCGGGTCCTACGAGCAGTACTTC.

J is TRBJ2-1 and V is TRBV20-1; no clear D. CDR3 size: 14 residues. CDR1 DFQATT and CDR2 SNEGSKA come from the germline V gene (reference sequence). Trimming shortened V by 3 bases and J by 6 bases, and 15 bases separated the two germline ends. CDR3 in amino acids: CSASTVSVRNEQFF. CDR3 in DNA: TGCAGTGCTAGCACGGTAAGCGTCCGCAATGAGCAGTTCTTC.

CDR3 in amino acids: CAWSRTSKSSYNEQFF. DNA for the CDR3: TGTGCCTGGAGCCGGACTAGTAAAAGCTCCTACAATGAGCAGTTCTTC. The chain couples TRBV30 to TRBJ2-1; 7 bases are shared with TRBD2. There are 16 residues in the CDR3. The V segment lost 3 bases and the J segment 0 bases; nucleotides outside the gene matches: 8. Germline values: CDR1 GTSNPN, CDR2 SVGIG (reference sequence).

This rearrangement joins TRBV29-1 to TRBJ2-7; 12 bases are shared with TRBD2. This CDR3 is 16 amino acids long. Trimming removed 6 bases from V and 1 base from J; junction bases left unmatched: 10. CDR1 and CDR2 from the germline V gene are SQVTM and ANQGSEA. The CDR3 sequence is CSVANPGLAGSYEQYF. In DNA, the CDR3 is TGCAGCGTCGCCAATCCGGGACTAGCGGGTTCCTACGAGCAGTACTTC.

The table lists this clonotype with many counts. The V call is TRBV12-3 or TRBV12-4, the J call TRBJ1-1, with D perhaps TRBD1 (6 bases). Trimming removed 6 bases at V and 1 base at J, with 18 bases between. CDR3 length: 16 residues. CDR3 residues: CASSITRGFGNTEAFF. The CDR3 DNA reads as TGTGCCAGCAGCATTACCAGGGGTTTCGGGAACACTGAAGCTTTCTTT.

This clonotype was detected ten times or more. The rearrangement links TRBV24-1 to TRBJ2-7, with 8 bases fitting TRBD2. CDR3 size: 15 residues. The V gene's germline CDR1 is KGHDR and CDR2 SFDVKD. V lost 9 bases, J lost 1 base, and 10 bases stayed unmatched. CDR3 loop: CATSAGERGSYEQYF. In DNA form, the CDR3 reads TGTGCCACCTCAGCGGGGGAGAGAGGATCCTACGAGCAGTACTTC.

Regarding this clonotype: It may be a read error: a sequence one base away is much more abundant. This chain uses TRBV18 with TRBJ1-1, with D possibly TRBD1 on 5 matching bases. The CDR3 is made up of 15 amino acids. Germline CDR1 is KGHSH and CDR2 is LQKENI. CDR3 protein: CASSPLSGMFTEALF. CDR3 nucleotides: TGTGCCAGCTCACCCCTTTCAGGGATGTTCACTGAAGCTCTCTTT.

In its sample, this clonotype was seen many times. The rearrangement links TRBV5-1 to TRBJ1-6; D possibly corresponds to TRBD1 (5 bases). The CDR3 totals 15 residues. With 5 bases removed from V and 5 bases from J, the gap between germline ends came to 14 bases. Looked up from germline, CDR1 is SGHRS and CDR2 is YFSETQ. The CDR3 bases are TGCGCCAGCAGATTTTCCGGGACGGATAATTCACCCCTCCACTTT. This translates into CASRFSGTDNSPLHF.

The chain is built from TRBV7-9 and TRBJ1-2; perhaps TRBD1 as D (6 bases). V lost 1 base, J lost 4 bases, and 10 bases lay in between. The CDR3 has 14 residues. CDR1 and CDR2 (germline): SEHNR, FQNEAQ (reference sequence). This CDR3 is CASSLGQAVYGYTF. The DNA for the CDR3 is TGTGCCAGCAGCTTAGGACAGGCCGTCTATGGCTACACCTTC.

This chain links TRBV10-3 with TRBJ2-7; D is perhaps TRBD1 or TRBD2 (5 bases each). Between the trimmed V and J ends, which lost 0 bases and 2 bases, there was a span of 11 bases. Per germline, CDR1 ENHRY and CDR2 SYGVKD. This CDR3 is 15 amino acids long. The CDR3 region is CAISESISGPYEQYF. The CDR3 DNA sequence: TGTGCCATCAGTGAGTCGATTTCGGGGCCCTACGAGCAGTACTTC.

In this sample, this clonotype turned up many times. The chain links TRBV5-1 to TRBJ2-3, with TRBD1 identical over 9 bases. V lost 0 bases, J lost 3 bases, and 2 bases stayed unmatched. The CDR3 is 15 amino acids. Germline CDR1 and CDR2: SGHRS and YFSETQ. DNA of the CDR3: TGCGCCAGCAGCTTGGAGACAGGGGGTACAGATACGCAGTATTTT. Translating it yields CASSLETGGTDTQYF.

This clonotype was counted between two and nine times. The V and J genes are TRBV28 and TRBJ2-7, with a tentative D call TRBD1 (5 bases). Trimming took off 3 bases at V and 6 bases at J, with 9 bases between the two ends. The CDR3 consists of 12 residues. The germline CDR1 and CDR2 sequences are MDHEN and SYDVKM. CDR3 region: CASSFRQGEQYF. The CDR3 DNA is TGTGCCAGCAGTTTTCGCCAGGGCGAGCAGTACTTC.

The chain links TRBV11-3 to TRBJ2-7; 9 nucleotides line up with TRBD1. Germline trimming cut 3 bases from V and 7 bases from J; bases unmatched to any gene: 13. The CDR3 extends over 16 amino acids. CDR1 and CDR2 from the germline V gene are SGHNT and YENEEA. CDR3 in amino acids: CASSFAKQGARGEQYF. CDR3 coding DNA: TGTGCCAGCAGCTTCGCTAAACAGGGGGCGCGAGGGGAGCAGTACTTC.

This clonotype has just a few counts. This chain connects TRBV19 to TRBJ2-2; 7 bases line up with TRBD1. Germline V lookup: CDR1 LNHDA, CDR2 SQIVND (reference sequence). V was pared by 5 bases and J by 6 bases, with 6 bases of the junction left unmatched. The CDR3 extends over 14 amino acids. The CDR3 here is CASSATGLSGELFF. CDR3 coding DNA: TGTGCCAGTAGTGCGACAGGGTTGTCCGGGGAGCTGTTTTTT.

The chain couples TRBV9 to TRBJ1-1, with 12 bases matching TRBD1. Germline V CDR1 and CDR2: SGDLS, YYNGEE. CDR3 length: 19 residues. V dropped 0 bases and J dropped 2; count of bases not matched to a gene: 11. CDR3 amino acids: CASSVDPLGQGASNTEAFF. The DNA for the CDR3 is TGTGCCAGCAGCGTAGACCCCTTGGGACAGGGGGCGAGTAACACTGAAGCTTTCTTT.

This chain connects TRBV29-1 to TRBJ2-1; D is unclear. Germline V CDR1 and CDR2: SQVTM, ANQGSEA. The CDR3 has 12 residues. The V and J ends lost 7 bases and 10 bases respectively, with 17 bases between them. The CDR3 protein is CSAHQSSAEQFF. CDR3 sequence (DNA): TGCAGCGCCCACCAGTCCAGCGCGGAGCAGTTCTTC.

This chain uses TRBV24-1 with TRBJ2-3, with 8 bases lining up with TRBD2. With V trimmed by 2 bases and J by 5 bases, 5 bases remained unmatched. Germline V gene data show CDR1 as KGHDR and CDR2 as SFDVKD. The CDR3 totals 15 residues. The CDR3 DNA is TGTGCCACCAGTGATTCAGCGGGAGCGGGAGATACGCAGTATTTT. Translated: CATSDSAGAGDTQYF.

In its sample, this clonotype was seen a few times. Because it lacks the conserved phenylalanine or tryptophan at the end, this CDR3 is likely a read error. The rearrangement uses TRBV29-1 and TRBJ1-2, with unresolved D. The CDR3 has 12 amino acids. In germline, CDR1 is SQVTM, CDR2 ANQGSEA. Trimming stripped 3 bases from V and 4 bases from J, with 9 bases between. CDR3 sequence: CSVDSTAYGYTS. DNA of the CDR3: TGCAGCGTTGATAGTACAGCCTATGGCTACACCTCC.

This clonotype appeared a few times. The chain is built from TRBV12-3 or TRBV12-4 and TRBJ1-6, with D unresolved. There are 16 residues in the CDR3. V lost 3 bases, J lost 0 bases, and 9 bases lay in between. The CDR3 sequence is CASSLSEGSYNSPLHF. The CDR3 nucleotides are TGTGCCAGCAGTTTGAGTGAGGGCTCCTATAATTCACCCCTCCACTTT.

This clonotype occurred many times. The CDR3 reads CASSPRGGTNEKLFF. CDR3 DNA sequence: TGTGCCAGCTCACCAAGAGGGGGTACTAATGAAAAACTGTTTTTT. V is TRBV18 and J is TRBJ1-4; a possible D gene is TRBD1 (6 bases). Trimming took 2 bases from V and 2 from J, leaving 9 bases between them. This CDR3 has 15 amino acids. In germline, CDR1 is KGHSH, CDR2 LQKENI.

This clonotype was detected a few times. The chain has TRBV11-2 and TRBJ1-2, with 9 bases lining up with TRBD1. The CDR3 contains 15 residues. Per the germline V gene, CDR1 is SGHAT and CDR2 is FQNNGV. V was clipped by 4 bases and J by 0 bases; unmatched bases: 3. This CDR3 is CASSSQGAPNYGYTF. The CDR3 DNA reads as TGTGCCAGCAGCTCACAGGGGGCGCCTAACTATGGCTACACCTTC.

This clonotype was seen at least ten times. The J gene is TRBJ2-5, the V gene TRBV7-2; 7 bases line up with TRBD2. The germline V gene encodes CDR1 SGHTA and CDR2 FQGNSA. The CDR3 is 17 amino acids. The V and J ends lost 8 bases and 2 bases, in that order; junction bases with no gene match: 17. CDR3 residues: CASALASGARGQETQYF. CDR3 DNA: TGTGCCAGCGCCCTGGCCAGCGGGGCCCGGGGGCAAGAGACCCAGTACTTC.

The rearrangement joins TRBV7-8 to TRBJ1-1; D is perhaps TRBD1 (5 bases). CDR1 is SGHVS, CDR2 FQNEAQ, per germline. V lost 4 bases to trimming and J lost 9 bases, with 15 bases between them. The CDR3 length is 13 residues. The CDR3 reads CASSSQPQGKAFF. The CDR3 nucleotides are TGTGCCAGCAGCTCCCAGCCGCAGGGTAAAGCTTTCTTT.

The gene calls are TRBV2 and TRBJ1-1; D is perhaps TRBD1 (5 bases). V was trimmed by 6 bases and J by 7 bases, leaving 15 bases between them. The CDR3 covers 13 residues. CDR1 and CDR2 from the germline V gene are SNHLY and FYNNEI. Here the CDR3 reads CASSQGRDGEAFF. Here the CDR3 DNA reads TGTGCCAGCAGCCAAGGCCGGGACGGTGAAGCTTTCTTT.